This TCR beta chain was captured by sequencing in a study of cytomegalovirus exposure and HLA in healthy donors. Germline CDR1 is KGHSH and CDR2 is LQKENI. CDR3 length: 14 amino acids. V lost 2 bases to trimming and J lost 0 bases, with 8 bases between them. Of note for this clone: What it binds is not known.

Only in-frame clones appear in the TCRdb table, and some are missing; sequencing was by immunoSEQ multiplex PCR. The sample holds roughly 50,000 clones, around 93% seen once. General study findings and limits: Cytomegalovirus association was listed for around 180 TCR beta chains. Under in vitro conditions, a few CMV-associated chains were confirmed as specific for CMV antigens. According to a subsequent analysis, TCR clusters from the first cohort were inclined to appear together in the 110 or so validation repertoires.

This chain uses TRBV18 with TRBJ2-7, with a possible D match to TRBD2 (6 bases). Source material: PBMCs. This TCR was recovered from a woman aged 18 to 35 in good health and CMV-seropositive. CDR3 DNA: TGTGCCAGCTCACCAGGGGGGAGCTCCTACGAGCAGTACTTC. Protein: CASSPGGSSYEQYF.